The 23 T cell receptor beta chains below all came from one sample that was sequenced in a study of blood T cells in healthy people across ages. With a J-beta primer mix and a sample-barcoded 5' primer, a second PCR ran 7 to 11 cycles. TCRdb passed the 5' RACE reads through MiXCR, listing each CDR3 protein once. In the table there are some 780,000 distinct CDR3 sequences, around three fifths of which are singletons. Sequenced input: blood. The receptors originated from a middle-aged man in good health.

The chain joins TRBV7-9 to TRBJ2-1, with 9 bases aligning to TRBD2. With V trimmed by 4 bases and J by 14 bases, 15 bases remained unmatched. This CDR3 is 15 amino acids long. CDR1 and CDR2 from the germline V gene are SEHNR and FQNEAQ (reference sequence). The CDR3 protein is CASSYILTSGLMEFF. The DNA for the CDR3 is TGTGCCAGCAGCTACATTTTGACTAGCGGTCTGATGGAGTTCTTC.

The rearrangement links TRBV6-5 to TRBJ2-7, with 8 bases aligning to TRBD2. The germline V gene has CDR1 MNHEY and CDR2 SVGAGI. This CDR3 has 14 amino acids. The V and J ends lost 3 bases and 3 bases, in that order; junction bases with no gene match: 4. The CDR3 sequence is CASSYSSGLYEQYF. The CDR3 DNA reads as TGTGCCAGCAGTTATTCTAGCGGGCTCTACGAGCAGTACTTC.

The CDR3 reads CASIRGNEQFF. In DNA form, the CDR3 reads TGTGCCAGCATCAGGGGTAATGAGCAGTTCTTC. This chain links TRBV11-3 with TRBJ2-1, with a weak D call TRBD1 (6 bases). V lost 7 bases to trimming and J lost 7 bases, with 8 bases between them. Germline V CDR1 and CDR2: SGHNT, YENEEA. The CDR3 sequence is 11 residues long.

There are a few counts of this clonotype. The chain links TRBV11-2 to TRBJ2-6; D not resolved. From germline, CDR1 is SGHAT and CDR2 FQNNGV. The V gene lost 2 bases and the J gene lost 2 bases, with 16 bases spanning the gap. The CDR3 is 18 amino acids. The CDR3 sequence is CASSLSAPVTTGANVLTF. The CDR3 DNA reads as TGTGCCAGCAGCTTATCGGCGCCCGTGACCACTGGGGCCAACGTCCTGACTTTC.

This chain uses TRBV6-2 or TRBV6-3 with TRBJ2-1, with a weak D call TRBD1 (5 bases). CDR1 MNHEY and CDR2 SVGEGT come from the germline V gene. CDR3 length equals 14 residues. The germline V and J ends were trimmed by 5 bases and 4 bases, with 12 bases remaining between them. The CDR3 here is CASSGASPYNEQFF. Written as DNA, the CDR3 is TGTGCCAGCAGTGGGGCTTCTCCATACAATGAGCAGTTCTTC.

The rearrangement joins TRBV5-5 to TRBJ2-1; the D call may be TRBD1 or TRBD2 (6 bases each). The CDR3 contains 14 residues. Germline V gives CDR1 SGHKS, CDR2 YYEKEE (reference sequence). The V end was cut by 2 bases, the J end by 13 bases, with 19 bases between. CDR3: CASSFSFIRGAQFF. In DNA form, the CDR3 reads TGTGCCAGCAGCTTTTCTTTCATAAGGGGGGCCCAGTTCTTC.

The chain employs TRBV29-1 and TRBJ2-1; D gene ambiguous. CDR1 is SQVTM and CDR2 is ANQGSEA in the germline V gene. V dropped 5 bases and J dropped 5 bases, with 10 bases sitting between them. This CDR3 spans 12 amino acids. This CDR3 is CSVKRSNNEQFF. As DNA, the CDR3 is TGCAGCGTTAAACGATCCAACAATGAGCAGTTCTTC.

The rearrangement joins TRBV4-3 to TRBJ1-5; TRBD1 matches 8 bases. Germline lookup yields CDR1 LGHNA and CDR2 YSLEER. V lost 1 base to trimming and J lost 4 bases; unmatched junction nucleotides: 3. This CDR3 region has 15 residues. The CDR3 sequence is CASSQGQGRNQPQHF. The CDR3 bases are TGCGCCAGCAGCCAAGGACAGGGGAGGAATCAGCCCCAGCATTTT.

This clonotype was found a few times. The gene calls are TRBV29-1 and TRBJ1-2; 8 nucleotides agree with TRBD1. Per the germline V gene, CDR1 is SQVTM and CDR2 is ANQGSEA. With 4 bases clipped from V and 8 bases from J, the junction kept 6 bases outside the gene matches. The CDR3 spans 12 residues. The CDR3 reads CSVVGTGVGYTF. The CDR3 DNA sequence: TGCAGCGTTGTCGGGACAGGAGTGGGCTACACCTTC. Based on the CDR3 plus reference TRBV29-1 and TRBJ1-2, the full variable domain is SAVISQKPSRDICQRGTSLTIQCQVDSQVTMMFWYRQQPGQSLTLIATANQGSEATYESGFVIDKFPISRPNLTFSTLTVSNMSPEDSSIYLCSVVGTGVGYTFGSGTRLTVV.

This clonotype was found many times. The V and J genes are TRBV4-3 and TRBJ2-1, with D unclear. Germline V gene data show CDR1 as LGHNA and CDR2 as YSLEER. CDR3 length: 15 amino acids. Trimming removed 3 bases from V and 9 bases from J, with 18 bases in between. As DNA, the CDR3 is TGCGCCAGCAGCCAGGCAACATACGGCAACGCTGAGCAGTTCTTC. Protein sequence: CASSQATYGNAEQFF.

This chain links TRBV7-3 with TRBJ2-1; D might be TRBD2 (5 bases). Germline lookup yields CDR1 SGHTA and CDR2 FQGTGA. V lost 1 base and J 1 base, leaving 20 bases between the germline ends. The CDR3 contains 19 residues. The CDR3 bases are TGTGCCAGCAGCTTAAGGGTGGGGAGCGAAAAAGGTTCCTACAATGAGCAGTTCTTC. This translates into CASSLRVGSEKGSYNEQFF.

The CDR3 DNA sequence: TGCAGTGCTAGCAGGGCAGGGTTGGAGAATGGCTACACCTTC. Encoded protein: CSASRAGLENGYTF. This chain links TRBV20-1 with TRBJ1-2, with D possibly matching TRBD1 (5 bases). V lost 3 bases and J lost 6, with 17 bases in between. Germline CDR1 DFQATT, CDR2 SNEGSKA (reference sequence). The CDR3 is 14 residues long.

The chain has TRBV29-1 and TRBJ2-7; D is undetermined. The CDR3 contains 12 residues. Germline CDR1 SQVTM, CDR2 ANQGSEA. Trimming pared 2 bases from V and 3 bases from J, leaving 8 bases between. The CDR3 spells CSVEWGSYEQYF. The CDR3 region has the DNA TGCAGCGTTGAATGGGGTAGCTACGAGCAGTACTTC.

Remarks on this clonotype: This may be a read error, as it is one base from a much larger clone. The chain employs TRBV7-2 and TRBJ2-5; 9 bases line up with TRBD2. Germline CDR1 SGHTA, CDR2 FQGNSA. This CDR3 is built from 15 residues. The CDR3 here is CANSSLAGVQKTQYF. In DNA, the CDR3 is TGTGCCAACAGCTCCTTAGCGGGGGTGCAAAAGACCCAGTACTTC.

CDR3 nucleotide sequence: TGTGCCAGCAGCCCCCCTTTAGCGGGAGTTGGAGGGGAGACCCAGTACTTC. Translation: CASSPPLAGVGGETQYF. This chain joins TRBV7-6 and TRBJ2-5; 9 bases are a match to TRBD2. Germline assignment: CDR1 SGHVS and CDR2 FNYEAQ. The trim removed 5 bases at V and 5 bases at J, leaving 15 bases unmatched. The length of the CDR3 is 17 residues.

For this clonotype: Being one base from a much bigger clone, this may be a read error. The chain uses TRBV4-2 and TRBJ2-5; 11 bases agree with TRBD2. The V and J ends lost 3 bases and 11 bases, in that order; junction bases with no gene match: 20. There are 18 residues in the CDR3. Germline CDR1 is LGHNA and CDR2 is YNFKEQ. The CDR3, as DNA: TGTGCCAGCAGCCAGGAACCTAGCGGGGGGCCCCTTCAGTATGAGCAGTACTTC. This codes for CASSQEPSGGPLQYEQYF.

CDR3 sequence: CASSPGNNEQYF. The CDR3 coding sequence is TGTGCCAGCAGCCCCGGGAACAATGAGCAGTACTTC. The chain recombines TRBV7-2 with TRBJ2-7; D is perhaps TRBD2 (5 bases). CDR1 and CDR2 from the germline V gene are SGHTA and FQGNSA. This CDR3 is built from 12 residues. V lost 5 bases, J lost 7 bases, and 12 bases lay in between.

V is TRBV9 and J is TRBJ2-7, with 12 positions matching TRBD1. CDR3 length: 18 amino acids. Germline V lookup: CDR1 SGDLS, CDR2 YYNGEE. Trimming cost V 4 bases and J 1 base; bases outside gene matches: 12. This chain's CDR3 is CASSTGDRGPQVSYEQYF. CDR3 nucleotide sequence: TGTGCCAGCAGCACCGGGGACAGGGGGCCCCAAGTGTCCTACGAGCAGTACTTC.

This clonotype was detected only a few times. The V call is TRBV29-1, the J call TRBJ2-7, with 11 bases aligning to TRBD1. The CDR3 loop spans 13 amino acids. Germline CDR1 reads SQVTM; CDR2 reads ANQGSEA. J was trimmed by 6 bases and V by 5 bases; bases with no gene match: 6. In DNA, the CDR3 is TGCAGCGTTCTTGTAGGACAGGGGGCCGAGCAGTACTTC. It specifies CSVLVGQGAEQYF.

The chain is built from TRBV6-6 and TRBJ1-2, with 7 nucleotides matching TRBD1. Germline CDR1 reads MNHNY; CDR2 reads SVGAGI (reference sequence). V lost 3 bases to trimming and J lost 4 bases; unmatched junction nucleotides: 11. The CDR3 consists of 16 residues. The CDR3 loop is CASSYDKGQALYGYTF. The CDR3 DNA sequence: TGTGCCAGCAGTTATGACAAAGGACAGGCCCTCTATGGCTACACCTTC.

The rearrangement links TRBV4-2 to TRBJ1-1; 7 bases agree with TRBD1. Germline assignment: CDR1 LGHNA and CDR2 YNFKEQ. The CDR3 runs 13 residues. V shed 4 bases and J 11 bases; nucleotides not matched to a gene: 10. The CDR3 here is CASSLSRDSVAFF. In DNA, the CDR3 is TGTGCCAGCAGCCTTTCCCGGGACAGTGTGGCTTTCTTT.

Concerning this clonotype: At one end, the junction sequence differs from germline, possibly due to a read error. The rearrangement links TRBV29-1 to TRBJ2-1, with D possibly matching TRBD1 (5 bases). This CDR3 spans 11 amino acids. Germline CDR1 is SQVTM and CDR2 is ANQGSEA. CDR3 region: CSVDRANVQFF. CDR3 DNA: TGCAGCGTTGACAGGGCTAATGTGCAGTTCTTC.

The chain has TRBV5-1 and TRBJ1-5; D call uncertain. Germline CDR1 reads SGHRS; CDR2 reads YFSETQ. This CDR3 comprises 16 residues. V was pared by 0 bases and J by 0 bases, with 10 bases between. The CDR3 coding sequence is TGCGCCAGCAGCTTGGACGGTGGAGGTAGCAATCAGCCCCAGCATTTT. It encodes CASSLDGGGSNQPQHF. The entire variable domain, with the rest obtained from reference TRBV5-1 and TRBJ1-5, is as follows: KAGVTQTPRYLIKTRGQQVTLSCSPISGHRSVSWYQQTPGQGLQFLFEYFSETQRNKGNFPGRFSGRQFSNSRSEMNVSTLELGDSALYLCASSLDGGGSNQPQHFGDGTRLSIL.